This T cell receptor beta chain was sequenced during a study of T cells after posttransplantation cyclophosphamide. By share, this clone ranks as hyperexpanded (1% or more). What it recognizes is unknown. Other DNA sequences in this sample translate to the same CDR3. Findings and limits, study-wide: TRB overlap between skin or GI tissue T cells and blood was limited. Recipient CMV seropositivity and CMV reactivation strongly tracked TRB clonality. Donor CD8+ memory clones often dominated recipient blood repertoires at later times.

The method was immunoSEQ multiplex PCR; TCRdb's version includes in-frame clones alone and lacks a portion of them. The table shows 3,500 to 5,500 clones, with 65% to 90% occurring only once. In germline, CDR1 is SGHDN, CDR2 FVKESK. The length of the CDR3 is 14 residues. V was shortened by 1 base and J by 3 bases, with 10 bases between the two germline ends. Treatment was busulfan-fludarabine conditioning, a marrow graft, and cyclophosphamide on days +3 and +4. The sequence was collected from a male patient aged 45-60 years who received an allogeneic stem cell transplant from an unrelated donor, was CMV-positive, and had acute GVHD only. Part of the T cell pool may stem from the graft donor. J is TRBJ2-7 and V is TRBV14; unclear D gene. The sample here was PBMCs, taken 86 days after allogeneic stem cell transplant with posttransplant cyclophosphamide. CDR3 sequence (DNA): TGTGCCAGCAGCCAAGCGACGGAGAGCTACGAGCAGTACTTC. As protein: CASSQATESYEQYF.